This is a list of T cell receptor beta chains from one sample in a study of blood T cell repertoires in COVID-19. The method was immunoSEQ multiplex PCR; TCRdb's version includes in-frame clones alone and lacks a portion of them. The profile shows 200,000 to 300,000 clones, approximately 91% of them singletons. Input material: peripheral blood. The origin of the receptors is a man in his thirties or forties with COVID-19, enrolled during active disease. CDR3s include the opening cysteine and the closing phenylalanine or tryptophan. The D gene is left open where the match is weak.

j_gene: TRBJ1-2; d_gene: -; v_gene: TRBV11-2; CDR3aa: CASSPGRGAGYGYTF
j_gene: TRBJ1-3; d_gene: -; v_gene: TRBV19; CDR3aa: CASSIGDTIYF
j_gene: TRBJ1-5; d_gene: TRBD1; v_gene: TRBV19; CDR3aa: CASQTGGGNQPQHF
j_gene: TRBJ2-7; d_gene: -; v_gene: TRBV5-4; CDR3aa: CASSSAGTQGFEQYF
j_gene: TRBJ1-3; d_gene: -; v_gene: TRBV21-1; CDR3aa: CASSKATCGGSGNTIYF
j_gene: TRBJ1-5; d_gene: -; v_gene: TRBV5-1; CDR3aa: CASRGDQPQHF
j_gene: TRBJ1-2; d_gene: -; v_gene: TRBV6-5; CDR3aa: CASSYRRSQGYTF
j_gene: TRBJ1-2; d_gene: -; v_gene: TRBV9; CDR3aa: CASSPGRARANYGYTF
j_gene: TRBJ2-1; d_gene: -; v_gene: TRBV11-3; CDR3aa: CASSLRLGYNEQFF
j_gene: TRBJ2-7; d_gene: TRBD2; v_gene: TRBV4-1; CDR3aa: CASSPQIAGGPYEQYF
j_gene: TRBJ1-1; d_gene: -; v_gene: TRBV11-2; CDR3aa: CASSLAAGGTEAFF
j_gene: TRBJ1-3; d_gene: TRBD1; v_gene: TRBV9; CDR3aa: CASSRHDRGSGNTIYF
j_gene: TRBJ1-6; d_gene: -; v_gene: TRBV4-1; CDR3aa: CASSQGSGSLDSPLHF
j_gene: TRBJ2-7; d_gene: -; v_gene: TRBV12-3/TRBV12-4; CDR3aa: CASSFEGYEQYF
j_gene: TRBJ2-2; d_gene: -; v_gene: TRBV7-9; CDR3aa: CASSPQAGNTGELFF
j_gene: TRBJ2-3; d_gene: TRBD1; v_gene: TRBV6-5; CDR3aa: CASKTGGEGDTQYF
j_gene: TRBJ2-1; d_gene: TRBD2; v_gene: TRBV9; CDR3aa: CASSAPRRGGLAGSSYNEQFF
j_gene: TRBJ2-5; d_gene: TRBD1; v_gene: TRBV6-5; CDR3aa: CASSYRTGRETQYF
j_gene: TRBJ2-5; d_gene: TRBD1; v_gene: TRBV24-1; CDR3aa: CATSDSGQVQETQYF
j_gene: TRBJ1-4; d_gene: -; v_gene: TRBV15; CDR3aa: CATSRDTDSRLFF
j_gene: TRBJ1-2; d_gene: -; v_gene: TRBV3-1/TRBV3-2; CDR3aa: CASSQEGRVGGYTF
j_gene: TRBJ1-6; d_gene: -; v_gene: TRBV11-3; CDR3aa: CASSFRENSPLHF
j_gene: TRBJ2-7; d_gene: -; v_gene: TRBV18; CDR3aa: CASSLGGESYEQYF
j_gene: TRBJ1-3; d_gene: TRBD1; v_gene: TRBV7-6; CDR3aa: CASSLDTGTGGNTIYF
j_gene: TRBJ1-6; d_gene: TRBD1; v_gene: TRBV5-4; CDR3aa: CASSQDRGTYNSPLHF
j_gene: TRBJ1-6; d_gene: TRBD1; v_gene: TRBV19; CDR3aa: CASTPGQGLNSPLHF
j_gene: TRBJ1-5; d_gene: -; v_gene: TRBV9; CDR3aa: CASSVGRVPSGDNQPQHF
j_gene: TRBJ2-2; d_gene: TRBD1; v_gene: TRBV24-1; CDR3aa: CATSDLRQGATGELFF
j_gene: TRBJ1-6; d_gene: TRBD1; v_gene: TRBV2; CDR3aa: CASRRDRGSSYNSPLHF
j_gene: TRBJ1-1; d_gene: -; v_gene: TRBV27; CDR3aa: CASSRNSQFEAFF
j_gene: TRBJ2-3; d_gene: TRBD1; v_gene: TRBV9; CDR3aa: CASSVYHGGQGTTDTQYF
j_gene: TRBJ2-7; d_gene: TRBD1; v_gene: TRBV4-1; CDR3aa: CASSEAGTGGYEQYF
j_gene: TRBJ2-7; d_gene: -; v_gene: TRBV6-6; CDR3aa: CASNLRGQPTF
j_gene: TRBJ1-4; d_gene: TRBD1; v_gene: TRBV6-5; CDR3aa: CASSYGDREDEKLFF
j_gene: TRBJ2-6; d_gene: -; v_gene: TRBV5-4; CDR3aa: CASSLDSSGANVLTF
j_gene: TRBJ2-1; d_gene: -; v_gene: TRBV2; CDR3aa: CASSADGGSYNEQFF
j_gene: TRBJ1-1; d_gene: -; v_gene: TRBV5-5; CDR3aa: CASSLEGEGTEAFF
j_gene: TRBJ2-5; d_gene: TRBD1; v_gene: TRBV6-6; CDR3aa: CASSLRQGSAQETQYF
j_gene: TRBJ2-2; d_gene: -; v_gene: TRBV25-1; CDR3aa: CASRRKNTGELFF
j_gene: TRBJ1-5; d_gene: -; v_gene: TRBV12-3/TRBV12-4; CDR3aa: CASSTLGAPQHF
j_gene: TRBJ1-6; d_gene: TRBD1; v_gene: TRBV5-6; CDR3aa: CASSLGFWDRGRNSPLHF
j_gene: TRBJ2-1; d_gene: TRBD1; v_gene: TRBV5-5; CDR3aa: CASSNAPGQGTNEQFF
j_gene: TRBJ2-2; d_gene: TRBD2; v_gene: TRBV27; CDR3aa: CASSQPGGGSHTGELFF
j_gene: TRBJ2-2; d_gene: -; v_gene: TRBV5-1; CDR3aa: CASSLNRGSDTGELFF
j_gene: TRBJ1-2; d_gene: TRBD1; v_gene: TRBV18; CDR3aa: CASSPIAGGYGYTF
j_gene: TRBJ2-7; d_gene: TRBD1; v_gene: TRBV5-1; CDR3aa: CASSLGGTGDPWEQYF
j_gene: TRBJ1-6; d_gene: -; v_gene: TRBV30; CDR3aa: CAWSGRGCLLGSPLHF
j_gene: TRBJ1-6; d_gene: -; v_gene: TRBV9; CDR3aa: CASSDRTGTTLHF
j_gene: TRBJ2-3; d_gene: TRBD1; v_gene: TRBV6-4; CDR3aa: CASSLEGQGGGDTQYF
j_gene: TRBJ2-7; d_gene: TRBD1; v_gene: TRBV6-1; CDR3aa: CASSEPPGQGPYEQYF